This T cell receptor beta chain emerged from a study of blood T cell repertoires in COVID-19. Whole-study context: Material from acute and convalescent COVID-19 was sourced from the United States, Italy and Spain.

Trimming at V came to 4 bases and at J to 6 bases, leaving 3 bases not matched to a gene. The CDR3 spans 14 residues. Germline V gene lookup returns CDR1 SNHLY and CDR2 FYNNEI. Some clones are missing from TCRdb's copy, which holds only in-frame ones; the method was immunoSEQ multiplex PCR. The profile shows approximately 250,000 clones, approximately 82% of them singletons. Sequenced sample: peripheral blood. The chain has TRBV2 and TRBJ1-5, with 10 bases matching TRBD1. The origin of this receptor is a man between 60 and 70 years old who had recovered from COVID-19. The CDR3 loop is CASSGQGAGQPQHF. Here the CDR3 DNA reads TGTGCCAGCAGTGGACAGGGGGCCGGTCAGCCCCAGCATTTT.